Sequencing of this TCR beta chain was carried out in a study of early T cells in non-severe SARS-CoV-2 infection. Study-level points and caveats: Anti-spike CD8 responses were favored in VDJdb matching, and private and CD4 specificities were missed.

This clonotype has ten or more counts. No antigen is known for it. An end of the junction differs from the germline gene, which may be a read error. The CDR3 covers 12 residues. Germline V gives CDR1 DFQATT, CDR2 SNEGSKA (reference sequence). TCRdb redid the calling of the 5' RACE reads with MiXCR, one entry per CDR3 protein. The sample shows tens of thousands of distinct CDR3 sequences, about 12% of them seen only once. Material: whole blood. This receptor was taken from an adult who was a healthcare worker with PCR-confirmed SARS-CoV-2 infection or an uninfected control (not recorded which). The genes are TRBV20-1 and TRBJ1-2; TRBD1 is a possible D gene (6 bases). The chain's CDR3 is CSAGDLTGGYTF. CDR3 coding DNA: TGCAGTGCTGGAGACCTTACAGGGGGCTACACCTTC.